This is a list of T cell receptor beta chains from one sample in a study of T cell responses to AZD1222 COVID-19 vaccine. Some clones are missing from TCRdb's copy, which holds only in-frame ones; the method was immunoSEQ multiplex PCR. The sample contains 110,000 or so clones, just under 90% of which appear only once. Sequences were derived from peripheral blood, sampled on day 0 of AZD1222 vaccination. These receptors were obtained from an adult in good health. Each CDR3 is given without its conserved first and last residue.

J gene: TRBJ2-7; V gene: TRBV5-1; CDR3 protein: ASSPGGGTYEQY
J gene: TRBJ1-1; V gene: TRBV5-1; CDR3 protein: ASRLTGGTEAF
J gene: TRBJ1-6; V gene: TRBV11-2; CDR3 protein: ASSLDRGPNSPLH
J gene: TRBJ2-1; V gene: TRBV7-9; CDR3 protein: ASSLSAIVGYNEQF
J gene: TRBJ2-3; V gene: TRBV27; CDR3 protein: ASSAFTDTQY
J gene: TRBJ2-5; V gene: TRBV7-6; CDR3 protein: ASSGPLLETQY
J gene: TRBJ1-5; V gene: TRBV3-1/TRBV3-2; CDR3 protein: ASSHRGLGPQH
J gene: TRBJ2-7; V gene: TRBV5-3; CDR3 protein: ARSGDSRLISYEQY
J gene: TRBJ2-3; V gene: TRBV29-1; CDR3 protein: SGQTSGFGGTQY
J gene: TRBJ1-4; V gene: TRBV9; CDR3 protein: ASSGEGGRSLF
J gene: TRBJ2-3; V gene: TRBV5-6; CDR3 protein: ASSVQLAGGIDTQY
J gene: TRBJ1-5; V gene: TRBV14; CDR3 protein: ASSQETRAASNQPQH
J gene: TRBJ2-3; V gene: TRBV5-1; CDR3 protein: ASSPGLAGVPDTQY
J gene: TRBJ2-3; V gene: TRBV11-1; CDR3 protein: ASSLAQRTSTDTQY
J gene: TRBJ1-3; V gene: TRBV7-9; CDR3 protein: ASSPGDSPGNTIY
J gene: TRBJ1-2; V gene: TRBV9; CDR3 protein: ASSVASLGLNAGYT
J gene: TRBJ1-1; V gene: TRBV11-3; CDR3 protein: ASSLSENGTRKAF
J gene: TRBJ2-7; V gene: TRBV24-1; CDR3 protein: ATSDSSGKSYEQY
J gene: TRBJ2-3; V gene: TRBV5-6; CDR3 protein: ASTTWGTDTQY
J gene: TRBJ2-5; V gene: TRBV10-3; CDR3 protein: AISGSSGVAGGRETQY
J gene: TRBJ2-1; V gene: TRBV29-1; CDR3 protein: SVGRNNEQF
J gene: TRBJ2-7; V gene: TRBV15; CDR3 protein: ATSRARPQGNYEQY
J gene: TRBJ2-2; V gene: TRBV7-3; CDR3 protein: ASSLGRGPGELF
J gene: TRBJ2-2; V gene: TRBV6-5; CDR3 protein: ASNRQGARSGELF
J gene: TRBJ1-5; V gene: TRBV11-2; CDR3 protein: ASSPNRGSREPQH
J gene: TRBJ2-5; V gene: TRBV5-1; CDR3 protein: ASSLGGIEETQY
J gene: TRBJ1-2; V gene: TRBV25-1; CDR3 protein: ASSVSNYGYT
J gene: TRBJ2-7; V gene: TRBV6-5; CDR3 protein: ASSLDGVRYEQY
J gene: TRBJ2-3; V gene: TRBV7-6; CDR3 protein: ASSLGGTAGNTDTQY